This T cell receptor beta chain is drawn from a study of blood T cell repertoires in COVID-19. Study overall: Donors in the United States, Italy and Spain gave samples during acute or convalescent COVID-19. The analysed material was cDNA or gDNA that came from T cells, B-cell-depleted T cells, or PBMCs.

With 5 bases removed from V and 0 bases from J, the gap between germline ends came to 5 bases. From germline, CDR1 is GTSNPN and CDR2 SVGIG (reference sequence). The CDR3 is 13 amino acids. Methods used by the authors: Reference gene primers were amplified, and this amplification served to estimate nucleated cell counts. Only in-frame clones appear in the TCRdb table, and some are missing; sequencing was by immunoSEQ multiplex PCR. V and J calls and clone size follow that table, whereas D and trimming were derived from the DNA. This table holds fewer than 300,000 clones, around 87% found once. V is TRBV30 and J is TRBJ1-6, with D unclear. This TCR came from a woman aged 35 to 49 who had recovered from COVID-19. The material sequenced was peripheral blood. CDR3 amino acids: CAWESSYNSPLHF. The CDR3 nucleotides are TGTGCCTGGGAGAGCTCCTATAATTCACCCCTCCACTTT.